This T cell receptor beta chain is from a study of cytomegalovirus exposure and HLA in healthy donors. PCR was performed using 60 Vbeta and 13 Jbeta primers. The table came from immunoSEQ multiplex PCR; TCRdb's copy has only in-frame clones and leaves some out. The sample carries over 85,000 clones, roughly four fifths recorded once. Study findings and constraints: Most TCR sequences were uncommon, yet certain public TCRs appeared in many donors. The authors later linked a missense DCLRE1C variant to TCR beta V- and J-gene trimming. It was fewer than 200 TCR beta chains that were listed as cytomegalovirus-associated. Sequencing likely produced, as an artifact, a cluster of highly shared sequence variants.

For this clone: The antigen is undetermined.

The CDR3 consists of 16 residues. Unmatched junction bases numbered 8, after V lost 4 bases and J lost 4 bases. Germline CDR1 LNHNV, CDR2 YYDKDF (reference sequence). The gene calls are TRBV15 and TRBJ2-2, with 8 bases fitting TRBD2. Sequencing input: PBMCs. The receptor comes from a female donor in good health and CMV-seronegative. CDR3 DNA: TGTGCCACCAGCACCCCGGGACTAGTAGGCACCGGGGAGCTGTTTTTT. Residues: CATSTPGLVGTGELFF. Complete variable domain (other parts from reference TRBV15 and TRBJ2-2): DAMVIQNPRYQVTQFGKPVTLSCSQTLNHNVMYWYQQKSSQAPKLLFHYYDKDFNNEADTPDNFQSRRPNTSFCFLDIRSPGLGDTAMYLCATSTPGLVGTGELFFGEGSRLTVL.